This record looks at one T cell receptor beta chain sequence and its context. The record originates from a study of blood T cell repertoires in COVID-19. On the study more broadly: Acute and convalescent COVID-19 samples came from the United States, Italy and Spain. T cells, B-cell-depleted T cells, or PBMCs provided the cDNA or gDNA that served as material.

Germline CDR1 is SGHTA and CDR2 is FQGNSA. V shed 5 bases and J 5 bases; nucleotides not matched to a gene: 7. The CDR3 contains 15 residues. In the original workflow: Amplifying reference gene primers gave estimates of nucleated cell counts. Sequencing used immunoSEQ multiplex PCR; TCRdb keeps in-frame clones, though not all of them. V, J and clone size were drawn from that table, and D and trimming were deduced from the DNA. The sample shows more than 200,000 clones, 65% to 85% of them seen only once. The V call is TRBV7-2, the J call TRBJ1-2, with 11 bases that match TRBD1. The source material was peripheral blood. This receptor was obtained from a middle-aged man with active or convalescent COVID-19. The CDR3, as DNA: TGTGCCAGCAGCGCCCCCGGGACAGGGGGGTATGGCTACACCTTC. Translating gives CASSAPGTGGYGYTF.